The rows below give T cell receptor beta chains drawn from one sample of a study of T-cell reconstitution after alpha-beta-depleted transplantation in children. Each CDR3 protein gets one entry after TCRdb re-called the PCR reads with MiXCR. The sample shows 500,000 to 600,000 distinct CDR3 sequences, 30% to 35% of them seen only once. The input for sequencing was PBMCs from the stem cell graft donor, taken from the stem cell graft. These receptors were obtained from a human donor who donated a stem cell graft to a child with aplastic anemia. CDR3s include the opening cysteine and the closing phenylalanine or tryptophan. A D gene is named only where the DNA matches it firmly. Only part of the rows carry a size: once, few, many, or a class if the clone is expanded.

TRBV11-2	TRBD2	NA	TRBJ2-2	CASSRTSGTGRTGELFF	TGTGCCAGCAGCCGGACTAGCGGGACGGGGCGCACCGGGGAGCTGTTTTTT
TRBV6-1	NA	few	TRBJ1-2	CASSEAGRLGGYTF	TGTGCCAGCAGTGAAGCGGGCCGCCTCGGAGGCTACACCTTC
TRBV29-1	NA	once	TRBJ2-1	CSAPQSNEQFF	TGCAGCGCCCCGCAATCGAATGAGCAGTTCTTC
TRBV7-9	TRBD1	NA	TRBJ2-1	CASSLDSGGNEQFF	TGTGCCAGCAGCTTAGATTCAGGGGGCAATGAGCAGTTCTTC
TRBV20-1	TRBD1	NA	TRBJ2-1	CSQQGSSYNEQFF	TGCAGTCAACAGGGGAGCTCCTACAATGAGCAGTTCTTC
TRBV20-1	TRBD2	NA	TRBJ2-1	CSANSGRIYEQFF	TGCAGTGCGAATAGCGGGAGGATCTATGAGCAGTTCTTC
TRBV6-5	NA	NA	TRBJ1-2	CATREPGGYTF	TGTGCCACCAGGGAACCCGGCGGCTACACCTTC
TRBV27	NA	NA	TRBJ1-1	CTSSLSRIMNTEAFF	TGCACCAGCAGTTTATCAAGAATCATGAACACTGAAGCTTTCTTT
TRBV25-1	TRBD1	few	TRBJ2-5	CARRGTGKETQYF	TGTGCCAGACGCGGGACAGGGAAAGAGACCCAGTACTTC
TRBV18	TRBD1	NA	TRBJ1-1	CASSQGQVLEAFF	TGTGCCAGCTCACAAGGACAGGTCCTTGAAGCTTTCTTT
TRBV7-2	TRBD2	NA	TRBJ2-7	CASSLASTGGPGYEQYF	TGTGCCAGCAGCTTAGCAAGTACGGGAGGGCCGGGTTACGAGCAGTACTTC
TRBV20-1	NA	NA	TRBJ2-7	CSANSRETVYEQYF	TGCAGTGCCAACTCCCGGGAGACCGTCTACGAGCAGTACTTC
TRBV7-2	TRBD2	many	TRBJ2-7	CASSLGLAEYEQYF	TGTGCCAGCAGCTTAGGACTAGCGGAATACGAGCAGTACTTC
TRBV6-1	NA	few	TRBJ2-5	CASSPGSMLETQYF	TGTGCCAGCAGCCCCGGGTCCATGCTCGAGACCCAGTACTTC
TRBV27	NA	few	TRBJ2-3	CASSLWTGTDTQYF	TGTGCCAGCAGTTTATGGACGGGAACAGATACGCAGTATTTT
TRBV9	TRBD2	few	TRBJ2-2	CASSAPRGDYTGELFF	TGTGCCAGCAGCGCACCGCGGGGGGACTACACCGGGGAGCTGTTTTTT
TRBV3-1	NA	few	TRBJ2-2	CASSFRVLGESANTGELFF	TGTGCCAGCAGTTTCAGGGTGCTCGGGGAATCGGCGAACACCGGGGAGCTGTTTTTT
TRBV14	NA	few	TRBJ2-1	CASSQVKGEQFF	TGTGCCAGCAGCCAAGTTAAAGGGGAGCAGTTCTTC
TRBV6-5	NA	NA	TRBJ1-3	CASSYSGSGNTIYF	TGTGCCAGCAGTTACTCTGGATCGGGAAACACCATATATTTT
TRBV25-1	TRBD1	few	TRBJ2-7	CASNHRGDRSEQYF	TGTGCCAGCAACCACAGGGGTGATAGAAGCGAGCAGTACTTC
TRBV7-9	NA	NA	TRBJ1-1	CASRIEGKAFF	TGTGCCAGCCGCATCGAGGGGAAAGCTTTCTTT
TRBV6-5	NA	few	TRBJ1-1	CASSYSGVAEAFF	TGTGCCAGCAGTTACTCGGGGGTTGCTGAAGCTTTCTTT
TRBV29-1	NA	NA	TRBJ2-1	CSALGSSRVGNEQFF	TGCAGCGCCTTGGGGTCTAGCCGCGTAGGTAATGAGCAGTTCTTC
TRBV9	NA	NA	TRBJ2-5	CASSVGAGAETQYF	TGTGCCAGCAGCGTAGGTGCGGGGGCGGAGACCCAGTACTTC
TRBV6-2/TRBV6-3	NA	few	TRBJ2-3	CASSYSSGTITDTQYF	TGTGCCAGCAGTTACTCGAGCGGTACTATCACAGATACGCAGTATTTT
TRBV7-9	TRBD2	once	TRBJ2-7	CASSLRSAGVPYEQYF	TGTGCCAGCAGCTTAAGGTCCGCGGGAGTGCCCTACGAGCAGTACTTC
TRBV11-2	TRBD2	NA	TRBJ2-1	CASSLGGLADNEQFF	TGTGCCAGCAGCTTAGGGGGACTAGCTGACAATGAGCAGTTCTTC
TRBV12-3/TRBV12-4	TRBD2	few	TRBJ2-5	CASSLGLAGGGKTQYF	TGTGCCAGCAGTTTAGGTCTAGCGGGAGGAGGGAAGACCCAGTACTTC
TRBV12-3/TRBV12-4	NA	few	TRBJ2-1	CASSSPRGDNEQFF	TGTGCCAGCAGCAGTCCTCGGGGTGACAATGAGCAGTTCTTC
TRBV9	NA	once	TRBJ2-1	CASSRENNEQFF	TGTGCCAGCAGCCGGGAGAACAATGAGCAGTTCTTC
TRBV25-1	TRBD1	few	TRBJ2-1	CASSGTGGWNEQFF	TGTGCCAGCAGCGGGACAGGGGGCTGGAATGAGCAGTTCTTC
TRBV6-2/TRBV6-3	NA	NA	TRBJ2-1	CASSYGDPGYNEQFF	TGTGCCAGCAGTTACGGGGACCCCGGATACAATGAGCAGTTCTTC
TRBV9	TRBD1	NA	TRBJ1-1	CASSVVGAGQSLHTEAFF	TGTGCCAGCAGCGTAGTCGGCGCGGGACAGAGCCTCCACACTGAAGCTTTCTTT
TRBV5-1	NA	once	TRBJ2-1	CASSLADRAYRNEQFF	TGCGCCAGCAGCTTGGCCGATAGGGCTTACCGCAATGAGCAGTTCTTC
TRBV30	TRBD2	NA	TRBJ2-7	CAWSIGLAGVREQYF	TGTGCCTGGAGTATCGGACTAGCGGGAGTGAGGGAGCAGTACTTC
TRBV12-3/TRBV12-4	NA	NA	TRBJ2-7	CASSFIGDYEQYF	TGTGCCAGCAGTTTTATCGGGGACTACGAGCAGTACTTC
TRBV30	NA	NA	TRBJ1-2	CAWSADSGRVYGYTF	TGTGCCTGGAGTGCAGACTCGGGACGGGTCTATGGCTACACCTTC
TRBV30	TRBD1	NA	TRBJ2-7	CAWSAGDSSYEQYF	TGTGCCTGGAGTGCCGGGGACAGCTCCTACGAGCAGTACTTC
TRBV30	NA	NA	TRBJ1-1	CAWTPGRVYTEAFF	TGTGCCTGGACCCCAGGGAGAGTATACACTGAAGCTTTCTTT
TRBV5-1	TRBD2	NA	TRBJ2-5	CASSLSGLAKQETQYF	TGCGCCAGCAGCCTTTCCGGACTAGCCAAACAAGAGACCCAGTACTTC
TRBV6-2/TRBV6-3	NA	NA	TRBJ1-5	CASSRNGNGQPQHF	TGTGCCAGCAGCCGTAACGGAAATGGGCAGCCCCAGCATTTT
TRBV7-2	NA	NA	TRBJ2-1	CASSSFTSPPYNEQFF	TGTGCCAGCAGCTCCTTCACTAGCCCCCCGTACAATGAGCAGTTCTTC